This is a list of T cell receptor beta chains from one sample in a study of cytomegalovirus exposure and HLA in healthy donors. Sequencing was performed with immunoSEQ multiplex PCR; in TCRdb, only in-frame clones are kept and a portion is missing. The top ten clones hold approximately 7% of a sample with roughly 77,000 clones, 67% of them seen once. Specimen: PBMCs. These receptors originate from a woman aged 45-65 years in good health and CMV-seropositive. CDR3s include the opening cysteine and the closing phenylalanine or tryptophan. D genes are given only for firm matches. Only some rows state a clone size, as once, few, many or a class for expanded clones.

v_call	clone_size	d_call	j_call	cdr3_nt	cdr3_aa
TRBV11-2	.	TRBD2	TRBJ2-3	TGTGCCAGCAGCCCCCGCCCTCTAGCGGGCACAGATACGCAGTATTTT	CASSPRPLAGTDTQYF
TRBV7-8	once	.	TRBJ1-5	TGTGCCAGCAGCTTCACGGGGCAGCCCCAGCATTTT	CASSFTGQPQHF
TRBV10-1	.	TRBD2	TRBJ2-2	TGCGCCATCCCCGAGGGTAGCGGGAGAACCGGGGAGCTGTTTTTT	CAIPEGSGRTGELFF
TRBV7-9	.	TRBD1	TRBJ1-2	TGTGCCAGCAGCTCGTTCCCCCGGGACAGGAACTATGGCTACACCTTC	CASSSFPRDRNYGYTF
TRBV19	.	.	TRBJ2-3	TGTGCCAGTAGTATTTCATTGACAGATACGCAGTATTTT	CASSISLTDTQYF
TRBV19	once	TRBD2	TRBJ2-1	TGTGCCAGTAGTATTACCGCGGGGGGGATCAATGAGCAGTTCTTC	CASSITAGGINEQFF
TRBV13	once	.	TRBJ2-2	TGTGCCAGCAGCGCAATCACAGGGTCCGGGGAGCTGTTTTTT	CASSAITGSGELFF
TRBV6-5	once	TRBD1	TRBJ2-5	TGTGCCAGCAGTTACACGGACAGGGTTGAAGAGACCCAGTACTTC	CASSYTDRVEETQYF
TRBV28	.	.	TRBJ1-5	TGTGCCAGCAGACAGGGTTTCAATCAGCCCCAGCATTTT	CASRQGFNQPQHF
TRBV4-1	few	.	TRBJ1-4	TGCGCCAGCGCGACAGTTGGGAATGAAAAACTGTTTTTT	CASATVGNEKLFF
TRBV4-2	.	.	TRBJ1-1	TGTGCCAGCAGCCAAGGTGAAAGGGGCAACACTGAAGCTTTCTTT	CASSQGERGNTEAFF
TRBV27	.	.	TRBJ2-7	TGTGCCAGCAGTTTATCGATACTCTACGAGCAGTACTTC	CASSLSILYEQYF
TRBV7-6	.	TRBD2	TRBJ2-7	TGTGCCAGCAGCCGGGGGGGGGAGCAGTACTTC	CASSRGGEQYF
TRBV4-1	.	TRBD2	TRBJ2-1	TGCGCCAGCAGCCACCACCTTAGCGGGGACTCCTACAATGAGCAGTTCTTC	CASSHHLSGDSYNEQFF
TRBV15	few	TRBD1	TRBJ2-5	TGTGCCACCAGCAGAGGACAGGGAGCAGAGACCCAGTACTTC	CATSRGQGAETQYF
TRBV25-1	.	.	TRBJ1-2	TGTGCCAGCAGTGAATATATGATTGGGTCTCGACAGGACTATGGCTACACCTTC	CASSEYMIGSRQDYGYTF